These T cell receptor beta chains were read from a single sample in a study of cytomegalovirus exposure and HLA in healthy donors. Clones were sequenced by immunoSEQ multiplex PCR, and TCRdb holds only the in-frame ones, with some missing. The table includes 100,000 to 150,000 clones, about 80% detected once. Input material: PBMCs. The receptors were sampled from a man in his thirties or forties in good health and CMV-seropositive. CDR3s leave out the opening cysteine and the closing phenylalanine or tryptophan.

v_call cdr3_aa
TRBV28 ASSFETAGLPEAF
TRBV19 ASTPPRGRREAF
TRBV5-8 ASSFDGPKNIQY
TRBV7-7 ASSEQGSGELF
TRBV7-7 ASSLGLYRGRFNEQY
TRBV7-2 ASSPWDRLYGNTIY
TRBV4-1 ASSQVLKDRATYNEQF
TRBV5-8 ASGIRQGGSPLH
TRBV11-3 ASSPTSGGVDTQY
TRBV10-3 AISESLGTGLRQY
TRBV30 ANGGSPNTGELF
TRBV29-1 SVEGGGQVGETQY
TRBV9 ASSVGGGMNTEAF
TRBV9 ASSEAGASGGINPYEQY
TRBV6-6 ASSYSMGAETQY
TRBV9 ASSVSSGGRGEQF
TRBV6-5 ASSYSNTGFQH
TRBV2 ASTRDSFTDTQY
TRBV2 ASTTGGTYNSPLH
TRBV5-1 ASSLTTPGTAQETQY
TRBV19 ASNGQGDSPLH
TRBV5-1 ASSLDDGTAIYEQY
TRBV27 ASSSLAGGGETQY
TRBV4-2 ASSSTGTGEDTQY
TRBV5-1 ASSLAPRGTDTQY
TRBV7-9 ASSLATGGAYGYT
TRBV6-5 ASSYASGTQY
TRBV5-1 ASSLWTGDGYT
TRBV7-2 ASSLMGGQETQY
TRBV4-2 ASSQVQGARNTEAF
TRBV7-2 ASSLRGTNTEAF
TRBV27 ASSLSDNYEQY
TRBV30 AWSVQGDTIY
TRBV9 ASSDFGRGALGELF
TRBV19 ASSHDRAPSGYT
TRBV10-1 ASSDQATSNTGELF
TRBV5-1 ASSPGTESYGYT
TRBV4-1 ASSQVRDRGYEQY
TRBV19 ASSIMGGRETQY
TRBV5-1 ASSQDRGMNTEAF
TRBV10-3 AISEDREIYGYT
TRBV7-6 ASSRGTGPGTIY